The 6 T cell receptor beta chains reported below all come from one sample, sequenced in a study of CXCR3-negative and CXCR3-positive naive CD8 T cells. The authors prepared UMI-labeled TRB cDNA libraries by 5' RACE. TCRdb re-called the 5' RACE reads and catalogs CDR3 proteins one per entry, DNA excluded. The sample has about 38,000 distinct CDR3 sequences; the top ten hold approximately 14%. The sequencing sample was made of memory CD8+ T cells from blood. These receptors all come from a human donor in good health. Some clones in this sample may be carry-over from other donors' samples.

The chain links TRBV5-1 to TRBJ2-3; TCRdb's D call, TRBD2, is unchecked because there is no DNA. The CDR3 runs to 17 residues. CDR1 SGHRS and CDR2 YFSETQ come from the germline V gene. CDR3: CASSLGFAGTGTDTQYF.

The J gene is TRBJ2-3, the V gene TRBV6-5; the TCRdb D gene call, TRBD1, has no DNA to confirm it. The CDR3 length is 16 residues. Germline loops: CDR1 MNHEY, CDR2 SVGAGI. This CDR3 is CASSYVQGGGTDTQYF.

This CDR3 is CSARAGEGQETQYF. The chain joins TRBV20-1 to TRBJ2-5. The CDR3 has 14 amino acids. CDR1 is DFQATT and CDR2 is SNEGSKA in the germline V gene (reference sequence).

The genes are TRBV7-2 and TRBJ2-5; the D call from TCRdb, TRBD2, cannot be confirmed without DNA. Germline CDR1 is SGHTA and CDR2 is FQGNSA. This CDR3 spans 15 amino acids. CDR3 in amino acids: CASSPWGGGEETQYF.

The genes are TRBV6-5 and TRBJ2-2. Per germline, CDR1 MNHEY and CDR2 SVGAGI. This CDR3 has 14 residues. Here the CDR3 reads CASSYGGGTGELFF.

The CDR3 sequence is CATTRGLDTGELFF. The V call is TRBV5-1, the J call TRBJ2-2; TCRdb's D gene call, TRBD1, goes unchecked for lack of DNA. CDR3 size: 14 residues. Germline CDR1 and CDR2: SGHRS and YFSETQ.